This TCR beta chain was observed in a study of CXCR3-negative and CXCR3-positive naive CD8 T cells. Notes on the study in general: Similar TRBV-TRBJ usage characterized naive CXCR3-negative and CXCR3-positive cells; memory cells differed.

UMI-labeled TRB cDNA libraries were prepared by 5' RACE. TCRdb reanalyzed the 5' RACE reads, giving one entry per CDR3 protein sequence and no DNA. The sample has tens of thousands of distinct CDR3 sequences, and its top ten clones hold about 4%. Worth noting for this clonotype: Its cognate antigen is unknown.

The sequence came from a human donor in good health. Some clones in this sample may be carry-over from other donors' samples. Sequencing input: naive CXCR3- CD8+ T cells from blood. Subset defined: CD45RO-CCR7+CD27+CD95- naive CD8+ T cells lacking CXCR3 (TNR3-).

The CDR3 sequence is CASSYSSGGGNIQYF. V and J are TRBV6-2 or TRBV6-3 and TRBJ2-4; the D call of TRBD1 rests on TCRdb alone, since no DNA is present to check it. Germline CDR1 is MNHEY and CDR2 is SVGEGT. The CDR3 length is 15 residues.